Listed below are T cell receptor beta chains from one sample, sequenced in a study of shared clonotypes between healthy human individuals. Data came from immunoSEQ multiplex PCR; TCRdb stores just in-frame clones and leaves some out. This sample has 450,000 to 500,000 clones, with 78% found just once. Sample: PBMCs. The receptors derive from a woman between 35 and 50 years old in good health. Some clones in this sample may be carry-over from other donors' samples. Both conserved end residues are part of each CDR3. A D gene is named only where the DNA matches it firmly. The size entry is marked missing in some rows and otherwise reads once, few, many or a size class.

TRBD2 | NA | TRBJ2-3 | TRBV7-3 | CASSLGLAGLADTQYF | TGTGCCAGCAGCCTCGGACTAGCGGGCTTGGCAGATACGCAGTATTTT
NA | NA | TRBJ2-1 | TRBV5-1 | CASSLLRNEQFF | TGCGCCAGCAGCTTGCTGCGTAATGAGCAGTTCTTC
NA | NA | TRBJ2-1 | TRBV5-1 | CASSLALTDNEQFF | TGCGCCAGCAGCTTGGCTCTGACAGACAATGAGCAGTTCTTC
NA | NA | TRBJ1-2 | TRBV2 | CASSGHNYGYTF | TGTGCCAGCAGTGGGCATAACTATGGCTACACCTTC
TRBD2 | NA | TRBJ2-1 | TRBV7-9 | CASSLAGGTLNEQFF | TGTGCCAGCAGCTTGGCGGGAGGGACGCTGAATGAGCAGTTCTTC
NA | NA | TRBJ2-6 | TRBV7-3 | CASSLRASSGANVLTF | TGTGCCAGCAGCTTAAGGGCCAGTTCTGGGGCCAACGTCCTGACTTTC
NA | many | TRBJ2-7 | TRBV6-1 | CASSEEGISSYEQYF | TGTGCCAGCAGTGAAGAGGGCATTTCCTCCTACGAGCAGTACTTC
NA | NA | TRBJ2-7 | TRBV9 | CASSPSFGVSYEQYF | TGTGCCAGCAGCCCCTCCTTCGGGGTCTCCTACGAGCAGTACTTC
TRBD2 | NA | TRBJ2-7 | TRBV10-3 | CAISDSSFSVAGGFEQYF | TGTGCCATCAGTGATTCCAGTTTTTCGGTAGCGGGAGGGTTCGAGCAGTACTTC
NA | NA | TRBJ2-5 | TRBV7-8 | CASSLEGSWAETQYF | TGTGCCAGCAGCTTGGAAGGATCTTGGGCAGAGACCCAGTACTTC
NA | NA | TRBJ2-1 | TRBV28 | CASSPPGGPINEQFF | TGTGCCAGCAGCCCTCCCGGAGGGCCGATAAATGAGCAGTTCTTC
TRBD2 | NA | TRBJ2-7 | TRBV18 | CASSPGGGATSYEQYF | TGTGCCAGCTCCCCGGGGGGAGGCGCCACCTCCTACGAGCAGTACTTC
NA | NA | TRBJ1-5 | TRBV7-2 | CASSFGRYSNQPQHF | TGTGCCAGCAGCTTCGGCAGGTATAGCAATCAGCCCCAGCATTTT
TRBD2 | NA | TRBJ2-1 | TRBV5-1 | CASSTGTLAGDSSEQFF | TGCGCCAGCAGCACCGGAACCCTAGCGGGAGATTCCAGTGAGCAGTTCTTC
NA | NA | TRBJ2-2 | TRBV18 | CASSRDRSNTGELFF | TGTGCCAGCTCACGGGACCGATCGAACACCGGGGAGCTGTTTTTT
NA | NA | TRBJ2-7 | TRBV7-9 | CASSLSRTREQYF | TGTGCCAGCAGCTTAAGCCGGACGAGGGAGCAGTACTTC